The 17 T cell receptor beta chains below were found in one sample sequenced in a study of shared clonotypes between healthy human individuals. Profiled with immunoSEQ multiplex PCR; TCRdb holds only in-frame clones, not every one. The sample has about 330,000 clones; around 72% are singletons. Sequencing used memory CD4+ T cells sorted from blood. Subset here: CD45RA-negative fraction. These receptors were collected from a young man in good health.

This clone was observed many times. The chain carries TRBV27 and TRBJ1-2, with D hard to call. The germline V gene has CDR1 MNHEY and CDR2 SMNVEV (reference sequence). The V end was cut by 0 bases, the J end by 8 bases, with 19 bases between. CDR3 size: 16 residues. The CDR3 DNA follows: TGTGCCAGCAGTTTATCGTGGGGAGGGATTTCGAAAGGCTACACCTTC. It specifies CASSLSWGGISKGYTF.

The chain uses TRBV5-6 and TRBJ2-6; possibly TRBD2 for D (6 bases). V lost 3 bases to trimming and J lost 5 bases, with 21 bases between them. This CDR3 spans 18 amino acids. CDR1 SGHDT and CDR2 YYEEEE come from the germline V gene. As DNA, the CDR3 is TGTGCCAGCAGCTCGGAGGGCTATTCAACTTTACGGGCCAACGTCCTGACTTTC. Residues: CASSSEGYSTLRANVLTF.

The J gene is TRBJ1-5, the V gene TRBV6-6; TRBD1 matches at 7 bases. Trimming took 2 bases from V and 4 from J; bases not matched to a gene: 5. The CDR3 runs to 15 residues. Germline V gene data show CDR1 as MNHNY and CDR2 as SVGAGI (reference sequence). CDR3 coding DNA: TGTGCCAGCAGTTACCTGGGACAGATTAATCAGCCCCAGCATTTT. Residues: CASSYLGQINQPQHF.

The chain employs TRBV18 and TRBJ1-5, with D uncertain. There are 15 residues in the CDR3. The germline V gene encodes CDR1 KGHSH and CDR2 LQKENI. The V and J ends lost 4 bases and 1 base respectively, with 11 bases between them. CDR3 in DNA: TGTGCCAGCTCACAGTCTGGGCCCAGCAATCAGCCCCAGCATTTT. It specifies CASSQSGPSNQPQHF.

This chain joins TRBV25-1 and TRBJ2-5; D possibly uses TRBD1 or TRBD2 (5 bases each). V was clipped by 5 bases and J by 1 base, with 14 bases between them. The germline V gene has CDR1 MGHDK and CDR2 SYGVNS. The CDR3 is made up of 15 amino acids. The CDR3 nucleotides read TGTGCCAGCAGTCGATCCACCGGGACCCAAGAGACCCAGTACTTC. This codes for CASSRSTGTQETQYF.

The CDR3 DNA reads as TGTGCCAGCAGCAAAGTACTAGCGGGAGTCTTTCACGAGCAGTACTTC. Translation: CASSKVLAGVFHEQYF. V gene TRBV21-1 combines with J gene TRBJ2-7; whether TRBD2, the table's D call, matches the DNA was not checked. TRBV21-1 is recorded as a pseudogene. CDR3 size: 16 residues.

The genes are TRBV4-3 and TRBJ2-1, with D possibly TRBD2 on 6 matching bases. V lost 3 bases, J lost 11 bases, and 14 bases lay in between. CDR3 length: 13 amino acids. The germline gives CDR1 LGHNA, CDR2 YSLEER. The CDR3 here is CASSHSGSIKQFF. The CDR3 DNA is TGCGCCAGCAGCCACTCCGGGAGTATCAAGCAGTTCTTC.

The V gene is TRBV9, the J gene TRBJ2-1; 13 bases map to TRBD2. V lost 2 bases to trimming and J lost 10 bases; unmatched junction nucleotides: 9. The germline CDR1 and CDR2 sequences are SGDLS and YYNGEE. The CDR3 loop spans 16 amino acids. Here the CDR3 reads CASSVSTSGRSGEQFF. For the CDR3, the DNA is TGTGCCAGCAGCGTCTCGACTAGCGGGAGGTCGGGGGAGCAGTTCTTC.

The chain combines TRBV5-5 with TRBJ2-7, with D uncertain. CDR3 length equals 12 residues. Germline CDR1 and CDR2: SGHKS and YYEKEE (reference sequence). With 4 bases removed from V and 8 bases from J, the gap between germline ends came to 13 bases. For the CDR3, the DNA is TGTGCCAGCAGCCACACAAATAAGAAGCAGTACTTC. As protein: CASSHTNKKQYF.

The V gene is TRBV21-1, the J gene TRBJ2-7. TRBV21-1 corresponds to a pseudogene. The CDR3 runs 17 residues. CDR3: CASSKFHREQRHYEQYF. For the CDR3, the DNA is TGTGCCAGCAGCAAATTCCATCGTGAGCAGCGACACTACGAGCAGTACTTC.

The V gene is TRBV2, the J gene TRBJ1-2, with D possibly matching TRBD1 (5 bases). This CDR3 is 13 amino acids long. CDR1 and CDR2 from the germline V gene are SNHLY and FYNNEI. Trimming removed 3 bases at V and 3 bases at J, with 8 bases between. CDR3 region: CASSDTRDYGYTF. Here the CDR3 DNA reads TGTGCCAGCAGTGATACCAGGGACTATGGCTACACCTTC.

This clone was counted between two and nine times. This chain uses TRBV28 with TRBJ1-4, with 9 nucleotides matching TRBD1. CDR3 length: 14 residues. Looked up from germline, CDR1 is MDHEN and CDR2 is SYDVKM. V gave up 5 bases and J gave up 8 bases; unmatched junction bases: 6. The CDR3 DNA reads TGTGCCAGCAGTACCGGGACAGGGAAGGAAAAACTGTTTTTT. Its protein product is CASSTGTGKEKLFF.

The rearrangement joins TRBV7-9 to TRBJ2-6; D may be TRBD1 or TRBD2 (5 bases each). The CDR3 is made up of 17 amino acids. Trimming pared 9 bases from V and 1 base from J, leaving 19 bases between. Per the germline V gene, CDR1 is SEHNR and CDR2 is FQNEAQ (reference sequence). The CDR3 sequence: CASQSLVRESGANVLTF. Here the CDR3 DNA reads TGTGCCAGTCAGTCCCTGGTCAGGGAGTCTGGGGCCAACGTCCTGACTTTC.

The V and J genes are TRBV28 and TRBJ1-1; 10 nucleotides align to TRBD1. Trimming took 7 bases from V and 5 from J; bases not matched to a gene: 10. This CDR3 has 15 residues. Per the germline V gene, CDR1 is MDHEN and CDR2 is SYDVKM. The CDR3 sequence is CASTFRTGGRTEAFF. The CDR3 nucleotides read TGTGCCAGCACCTTCCGGACAGGGGGTAGGACTGAAGCTTTCTTT.

The chain links TRBV11-2 to TRBJ2-7; D is perhaps TRBD2 (6 bases). V lost 0 bases and J 1 base, leaving 10 bases between the germline ends. The CDR3 runs to 15 residues. Germline-derived CDR1 and CDR2 are SGHAT and FQNNGV. CDR3 DNA sequence: TGTGCCAGCAGCTTAGATTTGGCGGGATCCTACGAGCAGTACTTC. Translating it yields CASSLDLAGSYEQYF.

To note about this clone: Other DNA sequences in this sample translate to the same CDR3. The chain joins TRBV5-5 to TRBJ2-5, with TRBD2 identical over 7 bases. V trimming: 0 bases; J trimming: 5 bases; junction bases outside the gene matches: 1. Germline CDR1 reads SGHKS; CDR2 reads YYEKEE (reference sequence). CDR3 length equals 13 residues. DNA for the CDR3: TGTGCCAGCAGCTTGGCGCGGGAGGAGACCCAGTACTTC. Protein product: CASSLAREETQYF.

This clone was recorded a few times. V is TRBV5-1 and J is TRBJ2-1, with 13 positions matching TRBD2. Germline loops: CDR1 SGHRS, CDR2 YFSETQ. J lost 5 bases, V lost 4 bases, and 3 bases had no gene match. The CDR3 sequence is 15 residues long. The CDR3 loop is CASSDGTSGDNEQFF. DNA for the CDR3: TGCGCCAGCAGCGACGGGACTAGCGGGGACAATGAGCAGTTCTTC.